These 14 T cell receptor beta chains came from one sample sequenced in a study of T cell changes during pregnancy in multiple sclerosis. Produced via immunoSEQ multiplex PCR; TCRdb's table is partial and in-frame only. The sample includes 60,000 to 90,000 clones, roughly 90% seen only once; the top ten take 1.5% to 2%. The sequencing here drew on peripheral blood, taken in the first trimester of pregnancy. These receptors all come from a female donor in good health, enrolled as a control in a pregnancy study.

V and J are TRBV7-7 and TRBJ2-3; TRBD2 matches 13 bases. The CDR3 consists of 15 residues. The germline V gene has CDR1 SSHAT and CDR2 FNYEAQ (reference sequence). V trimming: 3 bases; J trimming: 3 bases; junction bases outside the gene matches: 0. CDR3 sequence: CASSLGLAGTDTQYF. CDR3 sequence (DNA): TGTGCCAGCAGCTTGGGACTAGCGGGAACAGATACGCAGTATTTT.

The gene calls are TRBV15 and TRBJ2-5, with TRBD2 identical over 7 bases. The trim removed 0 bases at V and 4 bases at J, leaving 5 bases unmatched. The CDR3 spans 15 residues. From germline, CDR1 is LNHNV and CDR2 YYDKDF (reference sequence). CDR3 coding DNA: TGTGCCACCAGCAGAGATCCTAGCGGTGGAGAGACCCAGTACTTC. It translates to CATSRDPSGGETQYF.

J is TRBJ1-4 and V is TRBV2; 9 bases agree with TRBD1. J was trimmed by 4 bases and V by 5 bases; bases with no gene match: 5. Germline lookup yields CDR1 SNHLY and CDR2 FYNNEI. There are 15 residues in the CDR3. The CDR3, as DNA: TGTGCCAGCAGTCCCCGGACAGGGGTTAATGAAAAACTGTTTTTT. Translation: CASSPRTGVNEKLFF.

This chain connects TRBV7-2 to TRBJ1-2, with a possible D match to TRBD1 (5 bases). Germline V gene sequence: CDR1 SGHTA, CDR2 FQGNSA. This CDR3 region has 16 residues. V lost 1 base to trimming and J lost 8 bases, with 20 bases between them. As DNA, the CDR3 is TGTGCCAGCAGCTTAGTCGGGGGGATGTCAGCGGGGGGCTACACCTTC. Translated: CASSLVGGMSAGGYTF. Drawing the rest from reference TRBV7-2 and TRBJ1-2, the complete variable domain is GAGVSQSPSNKVTEKGKDVELRCDPISGHTALYWYRQSLGQGLEFLIYFQGNSAPDKSGLPSDRFSAERTGGSVSTLTIQRTQQEDSAVYLCASSLVGGMSAGGYTFGSGTRLTVV.

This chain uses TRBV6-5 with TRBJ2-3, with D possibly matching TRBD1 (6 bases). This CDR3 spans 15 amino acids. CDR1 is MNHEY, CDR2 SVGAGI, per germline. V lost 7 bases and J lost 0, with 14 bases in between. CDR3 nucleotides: TGTGCCAGCAATGACAGGTTCGGGAGCACAGATACGCAGTATTTT. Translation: CASNDRFGSTDTQYF.

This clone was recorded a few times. CDR3 amino acids: CASSPDRGTDTQYF. Here the CDR3 DNA reads TGTGCCAGCAGCCCGGACAGGGGGACAGATACGCAGTATTTT. J is TRBJ2-3 and V is TRBV5-4; 10 bases fit TRBD1. The CDR3 contains 14 residues. V shed 4 bases, J shed 3 bases, and the junction held 2 bases outside the gene matches. Germline loops: CDR1 SGHNT, CDR2 YYREEE (reference sequence).

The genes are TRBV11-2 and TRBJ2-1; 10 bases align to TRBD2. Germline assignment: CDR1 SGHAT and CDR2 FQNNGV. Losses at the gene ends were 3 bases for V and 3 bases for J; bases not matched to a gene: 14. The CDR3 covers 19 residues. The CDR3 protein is CASSFANPSLAGDYNEQFF. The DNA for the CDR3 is TGTGCCAGCAGCTTCGCAAACCCCTCCCTAGCGGGAGACTACAATGAGCAGTTCTTC.

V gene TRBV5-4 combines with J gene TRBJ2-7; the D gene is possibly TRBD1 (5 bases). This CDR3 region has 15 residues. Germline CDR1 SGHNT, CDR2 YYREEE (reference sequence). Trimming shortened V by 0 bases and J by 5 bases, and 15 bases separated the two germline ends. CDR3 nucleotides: TGTGCCAGCAGCTTGGTGCCAGGGCAGGACCACGAGCAGTACTTC. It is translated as CASSLVPGQDHEQYF.

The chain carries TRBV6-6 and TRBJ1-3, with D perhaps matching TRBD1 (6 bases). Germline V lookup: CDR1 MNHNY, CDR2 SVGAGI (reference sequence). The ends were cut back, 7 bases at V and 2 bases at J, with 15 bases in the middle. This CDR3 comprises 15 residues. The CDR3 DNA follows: TGTGCCAGCACCAACAGGGCCGGGGCTGGAAACACCATATATTTT. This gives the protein CASTNRAGAGNTIYF.

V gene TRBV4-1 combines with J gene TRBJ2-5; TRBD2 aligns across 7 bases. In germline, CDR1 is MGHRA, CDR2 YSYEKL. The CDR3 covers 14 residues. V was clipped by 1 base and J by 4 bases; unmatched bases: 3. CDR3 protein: CASSQAPSGETQYF. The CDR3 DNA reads TGCGCCAGCAGCCAAGCGCCTAGCGGAGAGACCCAGTACTTC.

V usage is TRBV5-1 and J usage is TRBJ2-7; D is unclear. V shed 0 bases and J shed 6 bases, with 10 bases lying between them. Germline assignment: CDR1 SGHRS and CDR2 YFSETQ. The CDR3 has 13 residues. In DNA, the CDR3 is TGCGCCAGCAGCTTGGCCGTGACATCCGAGCAGTACTTC. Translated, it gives CASSLAVTSEQYF.

The CDR3: CASSVVGIAGGPSQETQYF. The CDR3, as DNA: TGTGCCAGCAGCGTAGTCGGGATAGCGGGAGGGCCGAGCCAAGAGACCCAGTACTTC. The J gene is TRBJ2-5, the V gene TRBV9, with 11 bases aligning to TRBD2. The CDR3 is 19 residues long. The ends lost 0 bases at V and 1 base at J; junction bases unmatched: 11. Germline CDR1 and CDR2: SGDLS and YYNGEE.

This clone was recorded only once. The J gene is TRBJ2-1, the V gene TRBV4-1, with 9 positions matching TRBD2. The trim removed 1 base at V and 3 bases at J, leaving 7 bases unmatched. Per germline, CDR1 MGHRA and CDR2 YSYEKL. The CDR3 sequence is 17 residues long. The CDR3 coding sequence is TGCGCCAGCAGCCAAGTCCGAGCGGGAGGCGGCTACAATGAGCAGTTCTTC. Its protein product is CASSQVRAGGGYNEQFF.

Here the CDR3 DNA reads TGTGCCAGCAGTTCGGATCCAGGGGTAAACATTCAGTACTTC. It specifies CASSSDPGVNIQYF. This chain links TRBV5-4 with TRBJ2-4; weak D call: TRBD1 (6 bases). This CDR3 contains 14 residues. V was pared by 5 bases and J by 6 bases, with 15 bases between. Germline-derived CDR1 and CDR2 are SGHNT and YYREEE (reference sequence).